The 8 T cell receptor beta chains listed next were all sequenced from one sample in a study of T cell responses to AZD1222 COVID-19 vaccine. The protocol was immunoSEQ multiplex PCR, while the TCRdb copy is restricted to in-frame clones and leaves out a portion. The sample yields approximately 160,000 clones, 85% to 95% seen once. Here the sequenced sample was peripheral blood, taken 28 days after the second AZD1222 dose. The source is an adult who received the AZD1222 COVID-19 vaccine.

The chain links TRBV6-5 to TRBJ1-5, with unresolved D. Trimming left V 2 bases short and J 3 bases short, with 8 bases between. In germline, CDR1 is MNHEY, CDR2 SVGAGI. The CDR3 length is 14 residues. The CDR3 DNA reads as TGTGCCAGCAGTTACGTCGGGGTCAATCAGCCCCAGCATTTT. This codes for CASSYVGVNQPQHF.

The chain employs TRBV7-9 and TRBJ2-1, with 8 bases aligning to TRBD2. The V gene end was trimmed by 3 bases and the J gene end by 9 bases; junction bases not matched to a gene: 13. Germline V lookup: CDR1 SEHNR, CDR2 FQNEAQ (reference sequence). This CDR3 has 16 amino acids. The DNA for the CDR3 is TGTGCCAGCAGCTTTGGGCTAGCGGGCCGGGCGCGTGAGCAGTTCTTC. Residues: CASSFGLAGRAREQFF.

This clone was recorded only once. The chain joins TRBV5-1 to TRBJ2-7; 9 positions match TRBD2. CDR3 size: 18 residues. CDR1 is SGHRS, CDR2 YFSETQ, per germline. J lost 0 bases, V lost 1 base, and 11 bases had no gene match. The CDR3 spells CASSLRASGATSSYEQYF. CDR3 sequence (DNA): TGCGCCAGCAGCTTGCGGGCTAGCGGGGCGACGAGCTCCTACGAGCAGTACTTC.

This rearrangement joins TRBV6-5 to TRBJ2-1, with a tentative D call TRBD1 (6 bases). V lost 4 bases, J lost 5 bases, and 9 bases lay in between. The CDR3 loop spans 13 amino acids. CDR1 MNHEY and CDR2 SVGAGI come from the germline V gene. Written as DNA, the CDR3 is TGTGCCAGCAGTTCCCCAGGGGACAATGAGCAGTTCTTC. Its protein product is CASSSPGDNEQFF.

The chain couples TRBV6-6 to TRBJ2-7, with D perhaps TRBD2 (6 bases). V gave up 3 bases and J gave up 1 base, with 16 bases separating them. Germline V gives CDR1 MNHNY, CDR2 SVGAGI (reference sequence). This CDR3 has 16 amino acids. CDR3 nucleotides: TGTGCCAGCAGTTATAACCCCCGCGGGACTTCCTACGAGCAGTACTTC. It specifies CASSYNPRGTSYEQYF.

J is TRBJ2-1 and V is TRBV6-5; 8 bases line up with TRBD2. Losses at the gene ends were 5 bases for V and 5 bases for J; bases not matched to a gene: 5. CDR3 length equals 14 residues. The germline gives CDR1 MNHEY, CDR2 SVGAGI. CDR3 DNA sequence: TGTGCCAGCAGTCCAGCGGGAGATCACAATGAGCAGTTCTTC. Protein sequence: CASSPAGDHNEQFF.

The chain uses TRBV6-6 and TRBJ1-1, with D uncertain. The CDR3 is made up of 12 amino acids. V was clipped by 0 bases and J by 6 bases, with 5 bases between them. Germline CDR1 reads MNHNY; CDR2 reads SVGAGI (reference sequence). The CDR3 loop reads CASSYSGAEAFF. The CDR3 region has the DNA TGTGCCAGCAGTTACTCCGGGGCTGAAGCTTTCTTT.

The chain joins TRBV20-1 to TRBJ2-5; D uncertain. The CDR3 has 10 residues. With 3 bases removed from V and 4 bases from J, the gap between germline ends came to 3 bases. Germline loops: CDR1 DFQATT, CDR2 SNEGSKA (reference sequence). The CDR3 DNA follows: TGCAGTGCTAGGAGAGAGACCCAGTACTTC. Its translation: CSARRETQYF.